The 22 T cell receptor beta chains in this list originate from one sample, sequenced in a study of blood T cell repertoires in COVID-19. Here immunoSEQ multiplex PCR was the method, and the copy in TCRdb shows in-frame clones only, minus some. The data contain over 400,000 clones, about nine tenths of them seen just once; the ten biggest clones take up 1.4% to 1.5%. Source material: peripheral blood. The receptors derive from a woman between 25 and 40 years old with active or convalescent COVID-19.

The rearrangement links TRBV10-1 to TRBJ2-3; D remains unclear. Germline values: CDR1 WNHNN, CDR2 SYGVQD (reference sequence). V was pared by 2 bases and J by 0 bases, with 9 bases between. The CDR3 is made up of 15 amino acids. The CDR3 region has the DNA TGCGCCAGCAGTGAGACCCGACTCAGCACAGATACGCAGTATTTT. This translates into CASSETRLSTDTQYF.

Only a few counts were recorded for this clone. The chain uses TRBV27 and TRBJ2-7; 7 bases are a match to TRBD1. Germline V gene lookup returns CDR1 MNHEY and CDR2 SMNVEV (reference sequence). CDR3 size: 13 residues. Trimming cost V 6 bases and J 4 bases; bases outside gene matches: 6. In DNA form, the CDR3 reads TGTGCCAGCAGCCCGGGACAGATATACGAGCAGTACTTC. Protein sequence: CASSPGQIYEQYF.

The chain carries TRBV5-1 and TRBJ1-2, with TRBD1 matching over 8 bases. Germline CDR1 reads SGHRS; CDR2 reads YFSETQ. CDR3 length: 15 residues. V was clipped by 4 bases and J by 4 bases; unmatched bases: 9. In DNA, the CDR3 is TGCGCCAGCAGCCCCGGGACAGGCCTTTCCTATGGCTACACCTTC. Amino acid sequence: CASSPGTGLSYGYTF.

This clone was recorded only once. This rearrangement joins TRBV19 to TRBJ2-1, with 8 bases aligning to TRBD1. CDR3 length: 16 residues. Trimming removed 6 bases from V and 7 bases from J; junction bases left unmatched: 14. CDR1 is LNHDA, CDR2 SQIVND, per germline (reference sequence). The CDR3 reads CASSIRQGPGWNEQFF. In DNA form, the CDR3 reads TGTGCCAGTAGCATCCGACAGGGGCCGGGTTGGAATGAGCAGTTCTTC.

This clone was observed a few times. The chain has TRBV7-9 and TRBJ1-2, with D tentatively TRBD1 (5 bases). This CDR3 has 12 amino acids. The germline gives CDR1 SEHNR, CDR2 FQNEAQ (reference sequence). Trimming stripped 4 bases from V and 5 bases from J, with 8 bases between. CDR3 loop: CASSYDSYGYTF. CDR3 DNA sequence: TGTGCCAGCAGCTACGACAGTTATGGCTACACCTTC.

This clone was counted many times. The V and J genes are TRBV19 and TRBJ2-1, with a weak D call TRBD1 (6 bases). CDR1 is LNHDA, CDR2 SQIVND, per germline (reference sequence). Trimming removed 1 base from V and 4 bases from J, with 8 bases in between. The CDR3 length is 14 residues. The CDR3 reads CASSIGTVYNEQFF. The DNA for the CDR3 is TGTGCCAGTAGTATAGGGACAGTTTACAATGAGCAGTTCTTC.

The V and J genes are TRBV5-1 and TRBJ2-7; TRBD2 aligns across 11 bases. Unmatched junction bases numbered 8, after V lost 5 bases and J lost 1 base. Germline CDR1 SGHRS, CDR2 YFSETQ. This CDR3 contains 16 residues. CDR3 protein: CASSEDLAGGSYEQYF. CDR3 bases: TGCGCCAGCAGTGAAGACCTAGCGGGAGGTTCCTACGAGCAGTACTTC. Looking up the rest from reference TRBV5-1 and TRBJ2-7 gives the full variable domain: KAGVTQTPRYLIKTRGQQVTLSCSPISGHRSVSWYQQTPGQGLQFLFEYFSETQRNKGNFPGRFSGRQFSNSRSEMNVSTLELGDSALYLCASSEDLAGGSYEQYFGPGTRLTVT.

The CDR3 protein is CASSSDRASTEAFF. The DNA for the CDR3 is TGTGCCAGCAGTTCTGACAGGGCCAGCACTGAAGCTTTCTTT. The chain has TRBV2 and TRBJ1-1; 7 positions agree with TRBD1. Germline V lookup: CDR1 SNHLY, CDR2 FYNNEI. The V and J ends lost 5 bases and 4 bases, in that order; junction bases with no gene match: 7. The CDR3 is made up of 14 amino acids.

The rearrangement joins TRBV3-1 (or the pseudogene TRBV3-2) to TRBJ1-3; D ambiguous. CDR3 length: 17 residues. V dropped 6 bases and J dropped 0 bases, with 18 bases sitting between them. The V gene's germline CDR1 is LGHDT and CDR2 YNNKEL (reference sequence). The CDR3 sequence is CASSQPITESSGNTIYF. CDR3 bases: TGTGCCAGCAGTCAACCTATAACTGAGAGCTCTGGAAACACCATATATTTT.

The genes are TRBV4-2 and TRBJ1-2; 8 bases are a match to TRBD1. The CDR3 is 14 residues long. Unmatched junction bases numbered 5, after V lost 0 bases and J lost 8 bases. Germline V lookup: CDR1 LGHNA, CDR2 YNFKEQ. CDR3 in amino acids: CASSQEGQGGGYTF. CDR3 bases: TGTGCCAGCAGCCAAGAAGGACAGGGTGGGGGCTACACCTTC.

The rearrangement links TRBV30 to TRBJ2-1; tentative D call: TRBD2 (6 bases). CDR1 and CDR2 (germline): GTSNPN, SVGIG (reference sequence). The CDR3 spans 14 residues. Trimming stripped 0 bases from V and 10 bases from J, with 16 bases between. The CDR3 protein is CAWSVVPSDGEQFF. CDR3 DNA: TGTGCCTGGAGTGTAGTTCCTAGCGACGGCGAGCAGTTCTTC.

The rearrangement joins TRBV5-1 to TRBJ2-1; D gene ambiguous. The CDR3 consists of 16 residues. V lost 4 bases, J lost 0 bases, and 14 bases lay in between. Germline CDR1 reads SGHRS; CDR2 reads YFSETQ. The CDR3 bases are TGCGCCAGCAGCCCTGTACAATCTAGCTCCTACAATGAGCAGTTCTTC. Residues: CASSPVQSSSYNEQFF.

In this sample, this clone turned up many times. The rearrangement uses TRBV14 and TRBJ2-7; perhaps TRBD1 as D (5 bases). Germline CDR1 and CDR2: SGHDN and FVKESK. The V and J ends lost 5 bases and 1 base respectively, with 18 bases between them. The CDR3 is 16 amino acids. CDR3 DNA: TGTGCCAGCAGCGGGGCAGGGATGGGCAGATCCTACGAGCAGTACTTC. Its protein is CASSGAGMGRSYEQYF.

CDR3 nucleotides: TGTGCCAGCAGTGAGCGGACTAGCGGCACAGATACGCAGTATTTT. Translation gives CASSERTSGTDTQYF. This chain links TRBV6-1 with TRBJ2-3; 9 bases line up with TRBD2. V gave up 3 bases and J gave up 1 base; unmatched junction bases: 2. Germline V gives CDR1 MNHNS, CDR2 SASEGT. CDR3 length equals 15 residues.

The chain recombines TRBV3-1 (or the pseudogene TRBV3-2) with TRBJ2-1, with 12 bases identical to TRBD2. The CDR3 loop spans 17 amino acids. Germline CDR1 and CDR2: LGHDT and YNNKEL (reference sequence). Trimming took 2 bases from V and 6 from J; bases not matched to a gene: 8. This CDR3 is CASSQPTSGGSGNEQFF. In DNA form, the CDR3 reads TGTGCCAGCAGCCAACCGACTAGCGGGGGTAGTGGCAATGAGCAGTTCTTC.

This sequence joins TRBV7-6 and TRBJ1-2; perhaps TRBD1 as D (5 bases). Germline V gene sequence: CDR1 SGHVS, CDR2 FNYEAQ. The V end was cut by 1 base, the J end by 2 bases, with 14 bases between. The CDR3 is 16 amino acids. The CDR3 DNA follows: TGTGCCAGCAGCTTAGTGCCCCGGGGGAAGAACTATGGCTACACCTTC. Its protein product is CASSLVPRGKNYGYTF.

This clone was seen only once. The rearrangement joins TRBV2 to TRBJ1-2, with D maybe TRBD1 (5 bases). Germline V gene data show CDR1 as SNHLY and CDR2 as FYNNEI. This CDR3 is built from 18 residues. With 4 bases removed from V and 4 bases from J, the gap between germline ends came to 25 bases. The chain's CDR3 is CASSGGGFGTLDSYGYTF. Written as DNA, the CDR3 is TGTGCCAGCAGTGGGGGGGGTTTCGGGACCCTTGATTCCTATGGCTACACCTTC.

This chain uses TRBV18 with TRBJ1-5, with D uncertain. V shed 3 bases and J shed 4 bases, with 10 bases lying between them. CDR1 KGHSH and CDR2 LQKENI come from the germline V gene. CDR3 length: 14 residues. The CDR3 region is CASSPSMSNQPQHF. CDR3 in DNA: TGTGCCAGCTCACCGTCTATGTCTAATCAGCCCCAGCATTTT.

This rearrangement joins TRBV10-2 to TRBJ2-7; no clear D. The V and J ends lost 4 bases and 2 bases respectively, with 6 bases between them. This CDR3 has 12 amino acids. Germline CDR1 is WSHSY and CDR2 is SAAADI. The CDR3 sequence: CASSGSTYEQYF. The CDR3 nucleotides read TGCGCCAGCAGTGGATCTACCTACGAGCAGTACTTC.

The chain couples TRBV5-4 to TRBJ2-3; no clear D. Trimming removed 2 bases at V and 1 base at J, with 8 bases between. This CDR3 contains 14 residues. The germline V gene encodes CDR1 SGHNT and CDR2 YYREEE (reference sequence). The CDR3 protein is CASSLTSGTDTQYF. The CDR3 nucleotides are TGTGCCAGCAGCTTAACGAGCGGCACAGATACGCAGTATTTT.

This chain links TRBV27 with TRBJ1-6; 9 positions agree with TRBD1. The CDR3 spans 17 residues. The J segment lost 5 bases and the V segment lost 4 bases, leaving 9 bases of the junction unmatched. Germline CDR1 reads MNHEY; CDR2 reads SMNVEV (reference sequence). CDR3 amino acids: CASSSYYDRGNNSPLHF. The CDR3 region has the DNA TGTGCCAGCAGTTCCTACTACGACAGGGGGAATAATTCACCCCTCCACTTT.

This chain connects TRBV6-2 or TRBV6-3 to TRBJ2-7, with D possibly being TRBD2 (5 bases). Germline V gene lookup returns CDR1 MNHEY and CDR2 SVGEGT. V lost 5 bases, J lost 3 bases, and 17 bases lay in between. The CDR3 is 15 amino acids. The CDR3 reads CASSTRLLGFYEQYF. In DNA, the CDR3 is TGTGCCAGCAGTACCCGACTACTGGGGTTCTACGAGCAGTACTTC.